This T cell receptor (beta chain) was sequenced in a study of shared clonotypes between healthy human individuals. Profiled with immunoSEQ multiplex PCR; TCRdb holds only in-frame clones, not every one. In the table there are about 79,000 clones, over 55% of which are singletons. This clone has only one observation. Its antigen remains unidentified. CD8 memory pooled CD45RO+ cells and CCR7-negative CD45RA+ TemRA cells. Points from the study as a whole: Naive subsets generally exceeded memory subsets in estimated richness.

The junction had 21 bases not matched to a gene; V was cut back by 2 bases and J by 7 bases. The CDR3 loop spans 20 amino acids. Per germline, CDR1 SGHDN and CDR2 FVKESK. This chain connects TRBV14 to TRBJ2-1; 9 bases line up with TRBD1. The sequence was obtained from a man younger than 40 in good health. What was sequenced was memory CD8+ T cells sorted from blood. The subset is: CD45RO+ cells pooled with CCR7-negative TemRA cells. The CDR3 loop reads CASSQIPRDRDLSPFNEQFF. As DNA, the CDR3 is TGTGCCAGCAGCCAAATCCCGAGGGACAGGGATTTATCCCCGTTTAATGAGCAGTTCTTC.